This TCR beta chain was profiled in a study of T cells in Graves' hyperthyroidism and ophthalmopathy. Study-wide points: The model anticipated ophthalmopathy a median about 7.1 months pre-onset.

Patients aged 18 to 65 with hyperthyroidism were newly diagnosed, with duration under 2 months. Orbital computed tomography, thyroid ultrasound, serum thyroxine and TRAb, and clinical symptoms together informed the diagnoses. The CDR3 is made up of 16 amino acids. Between the trimmed V and J ends, which lost 2 bases and 0 bases, there was a span of 14 bases. Germline lookup yields CDR1 SGHAT and CDR2 FQNNGV. Amplified regions were TCR beta CDR3 sequences from RNA transcripts. When the TCR CDR3 underwent first-round RT-PCR, the HTBI primer set was used. TCRdb independently ran MiXCR on the multiplex PCR reads; one entry per CDR3 protein. The sample has about 280,000 distinct CDR3 sequences, around 25% seen once; the top ten hold 20% to 30%. With regard to this clonotype: Antigen unknown.

The chain recombines TRBV11-2 with TRBJ2-7; possibly TRBD2 for D (7 bases). Material: blood. The receptor comes from a man in his forties with Graves' hyperthyroidism that later progressed to Graves' ophthalmopathy. CDR3 loop: CASSLRGGWSSYEQYF. CDR3 nucleotide sequence: TGTGCCAGCAGCTTAAGGGGGGGTTGGAGCTCCTACGAGCAGTACTTC.